This TCR beta chain was captured in a study of T cell responses to AZD1222 COVID-19 vaccine (dated by TCRdb to the early 2020s). Broadly, across the study: AZD1222 recipients given second doses at about 4 weeks or at about 12 weeks were pooled, since spike-specific TCR depth and breadth were not found to differ between the two schedules. TCR sequencing covered roughly 230 trial participants: roughly 200 given two doses of AZD1222 and 26 given two doses of MenACWY control vaccine. Trial participants were enrolled by age into 18-55, 56-69 and 70-plus year subgroups, with approximately 150, 28 and 58 TCR-sequenced participants respectively. General conclusions and limits of the study: The vaccine-associated CD4 TCRs covered the entire spike protein, and the dominant responses fell in regions 160-218 and 743-854. Most participants were white British and females outnumbered males, and the authors suggested that clonal diversity may have been underestimated. Only 5 to 7 AZD1222 recipients were SARS-CoV-2 seropositive at baseline, limiting conclusions about previously exposed vaccinees. The 56-69-year group was small, and its depth increase did not reach significance, likely because of low power. Spike-specific TCR breadth and depth rose significantly after two AZD1222 doses compared with day 0 and with MenACWY recipients. No day 14 peak-response samples were available, so repertoires were characterized only after the peak T cell response. Reportedly, close to half of the unique spike-specific TCRs recognized epitopes lying outside the regions that are mutated in the B.1.351 and B.1.1.7 variants.

V and J are truncated by 1 base and 6 bases respectively, leaving an intervening sequence of 11 bases. CDR1 is given as SGHTA and CDR2 as FQGTGA, both from the germline V gene. The CDR3 has 14 amino acids, counting the end cysteine and phenylalanine. Only the CDR3 DNA is retained, 42 bases long and in frame from the first base. The time point label corresponds to: baseline before first vaccination. Samples from vaccinated people were obtained from the UK trials COV001 and COV002, which included a single-blind randomized controlled phase 2/3 trial of AZD1222 (ChAdOx1 nCoV-19) in healthy adults. Trial participant PBMC samples were collected at day 0 and day 28 after the second dose for TCRbeta chain sequencing. The CDR3 regions of human TCRbeta chains were subjected to immunosequencing. From the authors' description of their analysis: Repertoire TCRs were matched against a reference library of SARS-CoV-2-specific TCRs generated with the MIRA antigen-specificity platform. Breadth was defined as the fraction of unique TCRs that were SARS-CoV-2-associated, and depth was defined as the fraction of total T cells that were SARS-CoV-2-associated. Each spike-specific TCR was assigned to its reactive spike region and to a CD4 or CD8 class using the MIRA data. Log10-transformed breadth and depth values were compared by one-way ANOVA with Sidak's multiple comparisons tests. In TCRdb, the immuneACCESS table is reduced to in-frame sequences with V and J assigned. These tables do not hold every clone; where another copy was compared, an unresolved V gene accounts for under half, and the others remain unexplained. V and J calls and clone size are given by that table; D and trimming were obtained from the DNA. Present in this sample are around 120,000 clones, more than 75% of which were seen just once. Around 3.5% of the sample is held by the ten biggest clonotypes.

Points on this clone: There is no known antigen for this receptor. Base-call qualities are not available, and no considerably larger clone is one nucleotide away.

Recombination linked TRBV7-3 to TRBJ2-3, with a weak D call of TRBD2 (7 bases match). The source was peripheral blood, collected on day 0 of AZD1222 vaccination. The receptor's source is an adult in good health. The CDR3 amino acid sequence is: CASSLSGGGDTQYF. The sequenced DNA is TGTGCCAGCAGCTTAAGCGGGGGCGGGGATACGCAGTATTTT.